The 31 T cell receptor beta chains given below trace back to one sample, sequenced in a study of blood T cell repertoires in COVID-19. Libraries were prepared by immunoSEQ multiplex PCR; TCRdb keeps only in-frame clonotypes and omits some of them. The sample holds about 58,000 clones, 90% seen once. Sequencing input: peripheral blood. The source is a man aged 60 to 75 with active COVID-19.

Remarks on this clone: Its ends do not fully match the called genes, so a read error is possible. The chain recombines TRBV7-2 with TRBJ2-7; TRBD2 is a possible D gene (6 bases). The CDR3 spans 12 residues. Germline lookup yields CDR1 SGHTA and CDR2 FQGNSA. The DNA of the CDR3 is TGTGCCAGCAGCTTGGCGGGGTCTCTTAGGACCTTC. It specifies CASSLAGSLRTF.

Note on this clone: Other DNA variants within this sample encode the same CDR3. This chain links TRBV27 with TRBJ1-5; 9 bases map to TRBD1. Germline loops: CDR1 MNHEY, CDR2 SMNVEV (reference sequence). The CDR3 runs 16 residues. The V gene end was trimmed by 4 bases and the J gene end by 7 bases; junction bases not matched to a gene: 11. This chain's CDR3 is CASSSTGTGSKQPQHF. CDR3 bases: TGTGCCAGCAGTTCAACCGGGACAGGGAGTAAACAGCCCCAGCATTTT.

This clone is medium-sized in the sample. The J gene is TRBJ2-7, the V gene TRBV11-2, with 12 bases matching TRBD1. The CDR3 runs to 17 residues. In germline, CDR1 is SGHAT, CDR2 FQNNGV. The ends lost 6 bases at V and 6 bases at J; junction bases unmatched: 15. The CDR3 region has the DNA TGTGCCAGCAGTCTTACCGGGACAGGGGGCCTCCGGGGCGAGCAGTACTTC. This encodes CASSLTGTGGLRGEQYF.

This clone was observed once. The V call is TRBV7-2, the J call TRBJ1-1; 7 bases align to TRBD1. Trimming cost V 5 bases and J 8 bases; bases outside gene matches: 14. The CDR3 contains 15 residues. CDR1 is SGHTA and CDR2 is FQGNSA in the germline V gene. CDR3 coding DNA: TGTGCCAGCAGCCTTTGGGGACGAGGGGGCGAAGAAGCTTTCTTT. Residues: CASSLWGRGGEEAFF.

This sequence joins TRBV2 and TRBJ1-2; D unresolved. With 9 bases removed from V and 4 bases from J, the gap between germline ends came to 15 bases. The CDR3 has 13 residues. Germline loops: CDR1 SNHLY, CDR2 FYNNEI. The CDR3 loop reads CAREVRGAYGYTF. DNA of the CDR3: TGTGCCAGAGAGGTCCGCGGAGCCTATGGCTACACCTTC. Full variable domain (missing parts from reference TRBV2 and TRBJ1-2): EPEVTQTPSHQVTQMGQEVILRCVPISNHLYFYWYRQILGQKVEFLVSFYNNEISEKSEIFDDQFSVERPDGSNFTLKIRSTKLEDSAMYFCAREVRGAYGYTFGSGTRLTVV.

This rearrangement joins TRBV2 to TRBJ1-5; 7 bases are shared with TRBD1. V shed 7 bases, J shed 4 bases, and the junction held 7 bases outside the gene matches. CDR3 length: 14 amino acids. The germline V gene encodes CDR1 SNHLY and CDR2 FYNNEI. This chain's CDR3 is CASKWTGPNQPQHF. Here the CDR3 DNA reads TGTGCCAGCAAGTGGACAGGCCCTAATCAGCCCCAGCATTTT. Combining the CDR3 with reference TRBV2 and TRBJ1-5 gives the whole variable domain EPEVTQTPSHQVTQMGQEVILRCVPISNHLYFYWYRQILGQKVEFLVSFYNNEISEKSEIFDDQFSVERPDGSNFTLKIRSTKLEDSAMYFCASKWTGPNQPQHFGDGTRLSIL.

This clone occurred a few times. The rearrangement links TRBV9 to TRBJ1-3; D unclear. The V gene's germline CDR1 is SGDLS and CDR2 YYNGEE. The germline V and J ends were trimmed by 3 bases and 4 bases, with 8 bases remaining between them. This CDR3 spans 13 amino acids. The DNA for the CDR3 is TGTGCCAGCAGCGCTTACTTGGGAAACACCATATATTTT. Translation gives CASSAYLGNTIYF.

The chain has TRBV20-1 and TRBJ2-5; unclear D gene. There are 11 residues in the CDR3. Per the germline V gene, CDR1 is DFQATT and CDR2 is SNEGSKA (reference sequence). Trimming took 3 bases from V and 4 from J, leaving 6 bases between them. The CDR3 protein is CSARRSETQYF. The CDR3 bases are TGCAGTGCTAGGAGATCAGAGACCCAGTACTTC.

DNA for the CDR3: TGCAGCGTTGACACGGTTTCCTACGAGCAGTACTTC. As protein: CSVDTVSYEQYF. The chain carries TRBV29-1 and TRBJ2-7; D remains unclear. V was cut by 3 bases and J by 1 base, with 7 bases left in between. The CDR3 extends over 12 amino acids. Germline V gene sequence: CDR1 SQVTM, CDR2 ANQGSEA.

The rearrangement uses TRBV7-9 and TRBJ2-5, with unresolved D. V was shortened by 1 base and J by 7 bases, with 13 bases between the two germline ends. Germline CDR1 is SEHNR and CDR2 is FQNEAQ (reference sequence). The CDR3 covers 14 residues. The CDR3 region is CASSLVINYGTQYF. The CDR3, as DNA: TGTGCCAGCAGCTTAGTGATCAATTACGGGACCCAGTACTTC.

This clone showed up just once. The V call is TRBV24-1, the J call TRBJ1-2, with D unclear. The CDR3 has 13 residues. V shed 6 bases and J shed 5 bases, with 12 bases lying between them. CDR1 and CDR2 from the germline V gene are KGHDR and SFDVKD. As DNA, the CDR3 is TGTGCCACCAGTCCCCGGGGTCAATATGGCTACACCTTC. Its protein is CATSPRGQYGYTF.

The chain employs TRBV28 and TRBJ2-3; 10 bases agree with TRBD1. CDR3 length: 13 residues. Germline assignment: CDR1 MDHEN and CDR2 SYDVKM. J gave up 3 bases and V 8 bases, and 2 bases lay outside the gene matches. CDR3 amino acids: CASRTGGTDTQYF. DNA for the CDR3: TGTGCCAGCCGGACAGGGGGGACAGATACGCAGTATTTT.

The gene calls are TRBV5-1 and TRBJ1-6; D is unresolved. Germline lookup yields CDR1 SGHRS and CDR2 YFSETQ. The CDR3 length is 13 residues. The V end was cut by 0 bases, the J end by 9 bases, with 7 bases between. CDR3: CASSLVRGSPLHF. CDR3 sequence (DNA): TGCGCCAGCAGCTTGGTCCGGGGTTCACCCCTCCACTTT.

This chain connects TRBV7-9 to TRBJ1-1; D unresolved. Trimming removed 8 bases from V and 6 bases from J, with 4 bases in between. Germline V gives CDR1 SEHNR, CDR2 FQNEAQ (reference sequence). The CDR3 runs to 9 residues. The CDR3 loop is CASDSEAFF. The CDR3 DNA reads as TGTGCCAGCGACTCTGAAGCTTTCTTT.

In DNA form, the CDR3 reads TGTGCCAGCCAAGCGGACAGGGTTGAGACCCAGTACTTC. Protein: CASQADRVETQYF. V is TRBV5-4 and J is TRBJ2-5, with 8 bases aligning to TRBD1. Losses at the gene ends were 7 bases for V and 5 bases for J; bases not matched to a gene: 7. CDR3 length: 13 amino acids. Germline V CDR1 and CDR2: SGHNT, YYREEE (reference sequence).

This chain uses TRBV5-3 with TRBJ2-7, with 12 bases lining up with TRBD2. TRBV5-3 counts as an open reading frame of uncertain function. The CDR3 is 20 amino acids. V was clipped by 4 bases and J by 0 bases; unmatched bases: 17. This CDR3 is CARSPCLLAGGGFSSYEQYF. The CDR3 bases are TGTGCCAGAAGCCCATGCTTACTAGCGGGAGGTGGATTTAGCTCCTACGAGCAGTACTTC.

V and J are TRBV18 and TRBJ1-1; TRBD1 aligns across 7 bases. After removal of 3 bases from V and 0 bases from J, the junction contained 10 bases not matched to a gene. This CDR3 contains 17 residues. Germline V CDR1 and CDR2: KGHSH, LQKENI. The CDR3: CASSPLRQGTMNTEAFF. DNA of the CDR3: TGTGCCAGCTCACCGCTTCGACAGGGAACTATGAACACTGAAGCTTTCTTT.

The V and J genes are TRBV7-9 and TRBJ1-5; possibly TRBD1 for D (6 bases). Germline loops: CDR1 SEHNR, CDR2 FQNEAQ (reference sequence). Trimming took 5 bases from V and 6 from J, leaving 14 bases between them. CDR3 length equals 14 residues. CDR3 residues: CASSQGGDGQPQHF. CDR3 DNA: TGTGCCAGCAGCCAAGGGGGGGATGGTCAGCCCCAGCATTTT.

The rearrangement uses TRBV6-2 or TRBV6-3 and TRBJ2-2, with D possibly being TRBD2 (6 bases). Germline CDR1 reads MNHEY; CDR2 reads SVGEGT. This CDR3 is built from 15 residues. The V and J ends lost 3 bases and 4 bases respectively, with 12 bases between them. This CDR3 reads CASSYSGLVTGELFF. The CDR3 DNA reads TGTGCCAGCAGTTATTCGGGACTTGTCACCGGGGAGCTGTTTTTT.

This clone is a singleton in its sample. The chain uses TRBV21-1 and TRBJ1-5. TRBV21-1 is a known pseudogene. CDR3 length: 15 residues. DNA of the CDR3: TGTGCCAGCAGCCCATCATATCGGTCCCGGTGGCCCCAGCATTTT. Protein sequence: CASSPSYRSRWPQHF.

This chain joins TRBV28 and TRBJ2-1; TRBD1 might be the D (5 bases). The CDR3 covers 14 residues. Trimming left V 7 bases short and J 0 bases short, with 10 bases between. Germline-derived CDR1 and CDR2 are MDHEN and SYDVKM. CDR3 DNA sequence: TGTGCCAGCACCCTCGACAGCTCCTACAATGAGCAGTTCTTC. Amino acid sequence: CASTLDSSYNEQFF.

This rearrangement joins TRBV4-2 to TRBJ2-1; perhaps TRBD2 as D (5 bases). The CDR3 loop spans 17 amino acids. Germline CDR1 reads LGHNA; CDR2 reads YNFKEQ. Trimming stripped 0 bases from V and 9 bases from J, with 21 bases between. The CDR3 loop reads CASSQDQVRAGPGEQFF. CDR3 nucleotide sequence: TGTGCCAGCAGCCAAGATCAAGTGCGGGCGGGCCCGGGTGAGCAGTTCTTC.

V and J are TRBV13 and TRBJ2-7; the D gene is possibly TRBD2 (6 bases). V was pared by 5 bases and J by 4 bases, with 21 bases between. Germline CDR1 PRHDT, CDR2 FYEKMQ (reference sequence). CDR3 length: 16 residues. In nucleotides, the CDR3 is TGTGCCAGCAGCGCAACCCGGACTAAAGATTTGTACGAGCAGTACTTC. Protein: CASSATRTKDLYEQYF.

The V gene is TRBV3-1 (or the pseudogene TRBV3-2), the J gene TRBJ1-1; D might be TRBD1 (5 bases). Trimming took off 4 bases at V and 6 bases at J, with 15 bases between the two ends. The germline gives CDR1 LGHDT, CDR2 YNNKEL (reference sequence). CDR3 length equals 14 residues. This CDR3 reads CASSPGGGLPEAFF. The CDR3 bases are TGTGCCAGCAGCCCCGGGGGGGGACTTCCTGAAGCTTTCTTT.

CDR3 DNA: TGTGCCAGCAGCCATCGGCTAGCGGGAGTGGGCACCGGGGAGCTGTTTTTT. Its translation: CASSHRLAGVGTGELFF. This chain joins TRBV4-2 and TRBJ2-2; 10 bases align to TRBD2. Germline CDR1 LGHNA, CDR2 YNFKEQ. V trimming: 3 bases; J trimming: 4 bases; junction bases outside the gene matches: 8. The CDR3 totals 17 residues.

The chain uses TRBV15 and TRBJ2-2; the match to TRBD1 covers 8 bases. From germline, CDR1 is LNHNV and CDR2 YYDKDF (reference sequence). V gave up 8 bases and J gave up 4 bases; unmatched junction bases: 6. The CDR3 is made up of 14 amino acids. The CDR3 bases are TGTGCCACCGGGCAGGGGGCGAGCACCGGGGAGCTGTTTTTT. It is translated as CATGQGASTGELFF.

The V call is TRBV7-8, the J call TRBJ2-5, with 10 bases aligning to TRBD1. The CDR3 consists of 14 residues. Germline values: CDR1 SGHVS, CDR2 FQNEAQ. Unmatched junction bases numbered 4, after V lost 5 bases and J lost 4 bases. The CDR3 DNA follows: TGTGCCAGCAGCCCCGGGACAGGGGTAGAGACCCAGTACTTC. It encodes CASSPGTGVETQYF. The full variable domain, its missing parts supplied by reference TRBV7-8 and TRBJ2-5, is GAGVSQSPRYKVAKRGQDVALRCDPISGHVSLFWYQQALGQGPEFLTYFQNEAQLDKSGLPSDRFFAERPEGSVSTLKIQRTQQEDSAVYLCASSPGTGVETQYFGPGTRLLVL.

The gene calls are TRBV5-6 and TRBJ2-5, with D perhaps matching TRBD1 (6 bases). The CDR3 runs to 15 residues. Between the trimmed V and J ends, which lost 0 bases and 4 bases, there was a span of 13 bases. CDR1 is SGHDT, CDR2 YYEEEE, per germline. This CDR3 reads CASSLGAGVPETQYF. The CDR3 DNA sequence: TGTGCCAGCAGCTTGGGCGCAGGGGTCCCAGAGACCCAGTACTTC.

The CDR3 loop is CASSRGRQGEQYF. DNA for the CDR3: TGTGCCAGCAGCCGAGGGAGACAGGGGGAGCAGTACTTC. This sequence joins TRBV3-1 (or the pseudogene TRBV3-2) and TRBJ2-7, with TRBD1 matching 8 bases. V lost 4 bases and J lost 7; bases outside the gene matches: 6. The CDR3 is 13 amino acids. Germline CDR1 LGHDT, CDR2 YNNKEL (reference sequence).

The chain joins TRBV6-6 to TRBJ1-2; D possibly corresponds to TRBD1 (5 bases). The CDR3 has 16 residues. Trimming pared 0 bases from V and 1 base from J, leaving 12 bases between. The germline CDR1 and CDR2 sequences are MNHNY and SVGAGI (reference sequence). DNA for the CDR3: TGTGCCAGCAGTTACTCAACAGGTGTGGATAACTATGGCTACACCTTC. Translating gives CASSYSTGVDNYGYTF.

The J gene is TRBJ2-7, the V gene TRBV5-6, with D tentatively TRBD1 (6 bases). Germline CDR1 reads SGHDT; CDR2 reads YYEEEE. V lost 0 bases and J 6 bases, leaving 13 bases between the germline ends. The CDR3 is 14 amino acids. CDR3 coding DNA: TGTGCCAGCAGCTTGGGAAAAAACAGGGTCGAGCAGTACTTC. Residues: CASSLGKNRVEQYF.